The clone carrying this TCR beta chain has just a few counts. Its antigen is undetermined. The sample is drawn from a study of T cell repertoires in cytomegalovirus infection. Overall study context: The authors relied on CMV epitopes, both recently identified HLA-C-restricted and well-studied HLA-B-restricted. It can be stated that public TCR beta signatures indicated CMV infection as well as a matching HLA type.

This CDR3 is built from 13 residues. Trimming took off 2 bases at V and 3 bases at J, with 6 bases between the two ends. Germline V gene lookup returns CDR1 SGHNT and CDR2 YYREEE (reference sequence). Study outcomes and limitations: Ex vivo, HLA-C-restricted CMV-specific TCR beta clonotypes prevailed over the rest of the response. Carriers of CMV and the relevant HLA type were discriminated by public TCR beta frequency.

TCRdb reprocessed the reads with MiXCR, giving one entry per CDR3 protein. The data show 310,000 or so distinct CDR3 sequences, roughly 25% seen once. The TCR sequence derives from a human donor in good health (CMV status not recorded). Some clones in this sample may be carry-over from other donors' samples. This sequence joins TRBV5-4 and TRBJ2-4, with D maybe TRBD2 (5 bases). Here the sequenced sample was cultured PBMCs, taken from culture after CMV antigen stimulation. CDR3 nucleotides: TGTGCCAGCAGCTTCGGGGTCAAAAACATTCAGTACTTC. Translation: CASSFGVKNIQYF.